This entry is about one T cell receptor (beta chain). Its antigen remains unknown. This entry is derived from a study of T cells after yellow fever vaccination. Whole-study findings and limits: Clones that expanded after primary vaccination mostly reappeared after the booster (approximately 96% CD4, 88% CD8).

The CDR3 contains 13 residues. CDR1 is SQVTM, CDR2 ANQGSEA, per germline. Trimming removed 4 bases from V and 4 bases from J; junction bases left unmatched: 6. TCRdb used MiXCR to reprocess the 5' RACE reads, holding one entry per CDR3 protein. The repertoire has under 550,000 distinct CDR3 sequences, 20% to 25% of them found once; the top ten carry approximately 16%. The sequence was collected from a man aged 18 to 30 who received the YFV17D yellow fever vaccine. The sample in question was PBMCs, obtained roughly 20 days after the first yellow fever vaccination. The J gene is TRBJ1-2, the V gene TRBV29-1; TRBD1 agrees at 7 bases. The CDR3 protein is CSVAPGQIYGYTF. DNA of the CDR3: TGCAGCGTTGCACCGGGACAGATCTATGGCTACACCTTC.